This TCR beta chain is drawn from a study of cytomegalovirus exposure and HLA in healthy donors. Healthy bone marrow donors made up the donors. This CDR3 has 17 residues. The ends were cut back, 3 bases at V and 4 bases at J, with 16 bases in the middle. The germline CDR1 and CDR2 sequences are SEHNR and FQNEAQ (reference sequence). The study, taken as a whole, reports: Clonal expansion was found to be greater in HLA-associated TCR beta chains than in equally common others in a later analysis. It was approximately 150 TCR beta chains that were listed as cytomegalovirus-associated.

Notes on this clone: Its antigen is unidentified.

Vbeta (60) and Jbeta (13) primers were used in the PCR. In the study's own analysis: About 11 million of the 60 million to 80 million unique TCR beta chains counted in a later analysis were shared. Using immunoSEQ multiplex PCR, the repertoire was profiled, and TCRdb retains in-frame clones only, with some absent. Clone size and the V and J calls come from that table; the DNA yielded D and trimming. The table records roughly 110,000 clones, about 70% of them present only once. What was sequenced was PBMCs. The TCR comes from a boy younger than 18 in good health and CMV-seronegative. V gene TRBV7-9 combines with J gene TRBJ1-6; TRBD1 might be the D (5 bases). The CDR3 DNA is TGTGCCAGCAGCTTGGGGCCGGCCCGTCGGTATAATTCACCCCTCCACTTT. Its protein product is CASSLGPARRYNSPLHF.